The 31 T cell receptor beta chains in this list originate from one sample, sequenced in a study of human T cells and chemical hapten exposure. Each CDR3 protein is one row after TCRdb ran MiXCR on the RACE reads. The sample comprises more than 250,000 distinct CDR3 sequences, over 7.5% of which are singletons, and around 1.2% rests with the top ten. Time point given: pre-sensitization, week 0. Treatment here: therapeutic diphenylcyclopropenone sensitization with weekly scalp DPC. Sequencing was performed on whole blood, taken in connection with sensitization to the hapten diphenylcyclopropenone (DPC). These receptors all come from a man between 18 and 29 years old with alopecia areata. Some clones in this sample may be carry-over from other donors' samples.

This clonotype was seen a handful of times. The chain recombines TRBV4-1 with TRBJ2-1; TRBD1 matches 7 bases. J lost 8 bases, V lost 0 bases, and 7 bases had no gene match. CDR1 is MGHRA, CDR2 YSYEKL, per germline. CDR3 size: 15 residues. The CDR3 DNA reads TGCGCCAGCAGCCAAGAGCCGGCTACAGGGGATGAGCAGTTCTTC. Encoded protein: CASSQEPATGDEQFF.

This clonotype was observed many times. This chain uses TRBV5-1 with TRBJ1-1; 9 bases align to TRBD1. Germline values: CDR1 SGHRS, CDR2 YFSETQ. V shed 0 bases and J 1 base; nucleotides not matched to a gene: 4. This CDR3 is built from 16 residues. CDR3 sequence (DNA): TGCGCCAGCAGCTTGGGGACAGGGGACGGGAACACTGAAGCTTTCTTT. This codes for CASSLGTGDGNTEAFF.

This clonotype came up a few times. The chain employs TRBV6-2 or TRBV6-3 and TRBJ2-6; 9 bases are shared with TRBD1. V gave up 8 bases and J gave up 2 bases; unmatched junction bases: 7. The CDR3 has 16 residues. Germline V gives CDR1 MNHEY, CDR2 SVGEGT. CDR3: CASLDRGPPGANVLTF. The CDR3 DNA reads TGTGCCAGCCTGGACAGGGGACCTCCTGGGGCCAACGTCCTGACTTTC.

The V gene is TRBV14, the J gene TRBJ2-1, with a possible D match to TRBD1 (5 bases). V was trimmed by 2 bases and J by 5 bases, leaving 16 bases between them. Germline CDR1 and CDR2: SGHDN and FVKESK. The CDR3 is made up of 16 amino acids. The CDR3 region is CASSQYFGSGHNEQFF. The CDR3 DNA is TGTGCCAGCAGCCAATATTTCGGGTCAGGGCACAATGAGCAGTTCTTC. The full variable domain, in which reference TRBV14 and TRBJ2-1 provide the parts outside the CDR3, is EAGVTQFPSHSVIEKGQTVTLRCDPISGHDNLYWYRRVMGKEIKFLLHFVKESKQDESGMPNNRFLAERTGGTYSTLKVQPAELEDSGVYFCASSQYFGSGHNEQFFGPGTRLTVL.

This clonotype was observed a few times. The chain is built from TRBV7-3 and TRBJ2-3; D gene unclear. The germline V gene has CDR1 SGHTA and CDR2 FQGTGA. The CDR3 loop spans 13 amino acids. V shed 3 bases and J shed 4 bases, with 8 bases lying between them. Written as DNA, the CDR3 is TGTGCCAGCAGCTTGGTGGCCGCAGATACGCAGTATTTT. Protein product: CASSLVAADTQYF. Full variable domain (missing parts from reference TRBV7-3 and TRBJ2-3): GAGVSQTPSNKVTEKGKYVELRCDPISGHTALYWYRQSLGQGPEFLIYFQGTGAADDSGLPNDRFFAVRPEGSVSTLKIQRTERGDSAVYLCASSLVAADTQYFGPGTRLTVL.

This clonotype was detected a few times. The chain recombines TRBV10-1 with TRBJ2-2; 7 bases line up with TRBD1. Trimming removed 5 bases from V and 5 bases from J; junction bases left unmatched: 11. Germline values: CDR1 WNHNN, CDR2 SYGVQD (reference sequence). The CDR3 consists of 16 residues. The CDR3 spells CASSIGGAIGTGELFF. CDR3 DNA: TGCGCCAGCAGTATAGGGGGCGCGATCGGAACCGGGGAGCTGTTTTTT.

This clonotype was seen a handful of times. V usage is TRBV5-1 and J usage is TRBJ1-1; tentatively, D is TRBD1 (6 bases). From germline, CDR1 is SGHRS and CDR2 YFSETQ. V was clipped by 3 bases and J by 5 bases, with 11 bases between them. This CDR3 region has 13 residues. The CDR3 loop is CASSSTGKTEAFF. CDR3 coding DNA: TGCGCCAGCAGCTCAACAGGGAAAACTGAAGCTTTCTTT.

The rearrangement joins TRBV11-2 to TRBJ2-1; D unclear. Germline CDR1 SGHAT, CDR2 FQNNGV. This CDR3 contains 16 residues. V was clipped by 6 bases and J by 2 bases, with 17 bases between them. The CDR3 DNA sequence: TGTGCCAGCAGTTCCTACGATATAACTGCCTACAATGAGCAGTTCTTC. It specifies CASSSYDITAYNEQFF.

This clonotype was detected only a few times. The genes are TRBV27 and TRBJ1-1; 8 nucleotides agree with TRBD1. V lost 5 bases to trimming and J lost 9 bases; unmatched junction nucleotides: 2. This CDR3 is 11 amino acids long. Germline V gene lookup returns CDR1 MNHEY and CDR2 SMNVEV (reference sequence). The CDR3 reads CASSRQGKAFF. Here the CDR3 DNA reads TGTGCCAGCAGTCGACAGGGGAAAGCTTTCTTT.

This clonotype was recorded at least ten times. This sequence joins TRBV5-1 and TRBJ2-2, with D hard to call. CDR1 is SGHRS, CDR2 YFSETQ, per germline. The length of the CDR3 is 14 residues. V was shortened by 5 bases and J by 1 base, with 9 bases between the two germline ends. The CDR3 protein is CASSVQKNTGELFF. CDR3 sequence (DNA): TGCGCCAGCAGTGTACAGAAGAACACCGGGGAGCTGTTTTTT.

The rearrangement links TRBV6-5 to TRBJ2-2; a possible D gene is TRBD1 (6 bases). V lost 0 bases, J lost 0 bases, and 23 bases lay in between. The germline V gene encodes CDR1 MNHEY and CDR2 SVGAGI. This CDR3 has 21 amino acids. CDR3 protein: CASSYSRGRGIRSANTGELFF. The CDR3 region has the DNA TGTGCCAGCAGTTACTCGCGTGGCAGGGGAATTAGGAGCGCGAACACCGGGGAGCTGTTTTTT.

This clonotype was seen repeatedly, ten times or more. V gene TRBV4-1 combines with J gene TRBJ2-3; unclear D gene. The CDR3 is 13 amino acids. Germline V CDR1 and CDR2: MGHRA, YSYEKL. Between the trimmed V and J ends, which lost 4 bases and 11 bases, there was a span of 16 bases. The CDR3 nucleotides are TGCGCCAGCAGCCCCCTTCAGTCGCACAGGCAGTATTTT. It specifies CASSPLQSHRQYF.

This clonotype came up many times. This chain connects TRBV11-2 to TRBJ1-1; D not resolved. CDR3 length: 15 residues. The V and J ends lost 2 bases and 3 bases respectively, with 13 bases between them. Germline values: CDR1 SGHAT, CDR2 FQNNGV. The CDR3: CASSLIQIMDTEAFF. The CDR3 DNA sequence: TGTGCCAGCAGCTTAATTCAGATAATGGACACTGAAGCTTTCTTT.

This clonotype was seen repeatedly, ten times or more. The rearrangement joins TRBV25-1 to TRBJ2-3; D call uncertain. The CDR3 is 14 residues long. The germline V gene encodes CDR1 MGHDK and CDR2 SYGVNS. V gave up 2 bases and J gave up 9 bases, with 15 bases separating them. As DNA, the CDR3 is TGTGCCAGCAGTGAAGGGTGGCGTCCTGCGACGCAGTATTTT. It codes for CASSEGWRPATQYF.

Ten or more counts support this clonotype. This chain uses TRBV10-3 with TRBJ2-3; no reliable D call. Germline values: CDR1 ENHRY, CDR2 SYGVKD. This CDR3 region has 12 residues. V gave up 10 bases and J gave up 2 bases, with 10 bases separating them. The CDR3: CATSSHTDTQYF. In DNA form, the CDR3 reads TGTGCCACCTCGAGTCACACAGATACGCAGTATTTT.

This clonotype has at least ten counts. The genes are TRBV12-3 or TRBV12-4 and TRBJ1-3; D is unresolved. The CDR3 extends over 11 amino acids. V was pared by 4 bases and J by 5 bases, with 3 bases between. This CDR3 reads CASSSRNTIYF. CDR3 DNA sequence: TGTGCCAGCAGTTCTCGAAACACCATATATTTT.

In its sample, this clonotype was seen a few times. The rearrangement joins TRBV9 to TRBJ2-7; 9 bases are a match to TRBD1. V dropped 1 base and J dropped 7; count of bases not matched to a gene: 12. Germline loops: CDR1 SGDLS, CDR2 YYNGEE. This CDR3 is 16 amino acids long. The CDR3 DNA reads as TGTGCCAGCAGCGTAACCGTCACAGGGGGCGCGGAAGAGCAGTACTTC. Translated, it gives CASSVTVTGGAEEQYF. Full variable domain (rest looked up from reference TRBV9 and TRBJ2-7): DSGVTQTPKHLITATGQRVTLRCSPRSGDLSVYWYQQSLDQGLQFLIQYYNGEERAKGNILERFSAQQFPDLHSELNLSSLELGDSALYFCASSVTVTGGAEEQYFGPGTRLTVT.

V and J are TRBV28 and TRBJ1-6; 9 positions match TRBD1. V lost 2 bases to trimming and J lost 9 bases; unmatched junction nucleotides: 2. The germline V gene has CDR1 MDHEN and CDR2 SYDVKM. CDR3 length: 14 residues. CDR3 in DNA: TGTGCCAGCAGTTTAGGACAGGGGTTTTCACCCCTCCACTTT. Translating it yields CASSLGQGFSPLHF.

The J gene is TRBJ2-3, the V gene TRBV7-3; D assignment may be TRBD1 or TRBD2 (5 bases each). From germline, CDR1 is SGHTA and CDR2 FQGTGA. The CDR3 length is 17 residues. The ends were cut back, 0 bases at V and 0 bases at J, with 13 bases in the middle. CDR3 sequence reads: CASSLTGGGRSTDTQYF. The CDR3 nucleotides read TGTGCCAGCAGCTTAACGGGTGGGGGACGGAGCACAGATACGCAGTATTTT.

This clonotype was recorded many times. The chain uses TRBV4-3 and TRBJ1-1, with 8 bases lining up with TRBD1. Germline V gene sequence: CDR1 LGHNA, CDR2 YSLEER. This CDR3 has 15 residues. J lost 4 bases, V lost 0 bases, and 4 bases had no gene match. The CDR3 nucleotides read TGCGCCAGCAGCCAAGACCCGACAGGGGCCACTGAAGCTTTCTTT. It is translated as CASSQDPTGATEAFF.

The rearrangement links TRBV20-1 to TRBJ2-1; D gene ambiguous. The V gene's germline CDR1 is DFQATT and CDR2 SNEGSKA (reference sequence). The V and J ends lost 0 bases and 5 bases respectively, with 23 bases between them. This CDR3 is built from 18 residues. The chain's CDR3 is CSAREPLRRWVSDNEQFF. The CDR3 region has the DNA TGCAGTGCTAGAGAACCACTACGTCGGTGGGTATCGGACAATGAGCAGTTCTTC.

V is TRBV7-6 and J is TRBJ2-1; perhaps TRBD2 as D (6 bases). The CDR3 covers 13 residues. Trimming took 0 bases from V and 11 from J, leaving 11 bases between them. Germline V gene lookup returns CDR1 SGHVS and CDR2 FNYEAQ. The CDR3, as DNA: TGTGCCAGCAGCTTAGCGGGGGGTCAGAAGCAGTTCTTC. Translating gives CASSLAGGQKQFF.

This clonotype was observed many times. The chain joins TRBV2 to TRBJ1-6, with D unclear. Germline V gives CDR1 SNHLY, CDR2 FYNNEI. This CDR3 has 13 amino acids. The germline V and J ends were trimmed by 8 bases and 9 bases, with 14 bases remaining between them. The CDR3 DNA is TGTGCCAGCGTCCAGACTTGGGGTTCACCCCTCCACTTT. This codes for CASVQTWGSPLHF.

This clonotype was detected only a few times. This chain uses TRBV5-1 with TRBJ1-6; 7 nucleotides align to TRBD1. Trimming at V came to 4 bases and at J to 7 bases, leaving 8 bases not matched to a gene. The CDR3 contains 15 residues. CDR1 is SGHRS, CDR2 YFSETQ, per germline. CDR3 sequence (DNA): TGCGCCAGCAGCCCGGGAGGGGACAGAAATTCACCCCTCCACTTT. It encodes CASSPGGDRNSPLHF.

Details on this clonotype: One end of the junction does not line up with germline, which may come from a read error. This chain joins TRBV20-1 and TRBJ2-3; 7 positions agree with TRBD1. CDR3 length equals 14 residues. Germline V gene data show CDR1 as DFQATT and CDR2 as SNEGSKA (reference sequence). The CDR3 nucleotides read TGCAGCGCTATAAACACAGGGGGCACAGATACGCAGTATTTT. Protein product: CSAINTGGTDTQYF.

The CDR3 sequence: CASSPGQHASNQPQHF. The CDR3 region has the DNA TGTGCCAGCAGCCCAGGACAGCACGCTAGCAATCAGCCCCAGCATTTT. The chain links TRBV7-2 to TRBJ1-5; weak D call: TRBD1 (6 bases). The ends were cut back, 5 bases at V and 0 bases at J, with 14 bases in the middle. The length of the CDR3 is 16 residues. Germline assignment: CDR1 SGHTA and CDR2 FQGNSA. Together with reference TRBV7-2 and TRBJ1-5, the CDR3 gives the full variable domain: GAGVSQSPSNKVTEKGKDVELRCDPISGHTALYWYRQSLGQGLEFLIYFQGNSAPDKSGLPSDRFSAERTGGSVSTLTIQRTQQEDSAVYLCASSPGQHASNQPQHFGDGTRLSIL.

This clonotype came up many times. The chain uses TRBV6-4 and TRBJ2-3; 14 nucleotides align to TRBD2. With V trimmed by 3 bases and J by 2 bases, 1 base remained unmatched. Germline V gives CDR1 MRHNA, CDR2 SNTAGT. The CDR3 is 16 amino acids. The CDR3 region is CASSETSGGATDTQYF. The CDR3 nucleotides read TGTGCCAGCAGTGAGACTAGCGGGGGGGCCACAGATACGCAGTATTTT.

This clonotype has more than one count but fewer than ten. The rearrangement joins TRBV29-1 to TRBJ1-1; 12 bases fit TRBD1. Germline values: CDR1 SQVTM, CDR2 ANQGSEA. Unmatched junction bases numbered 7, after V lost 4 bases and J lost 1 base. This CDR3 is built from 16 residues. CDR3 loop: CSVAGTGGSGNTEAFF. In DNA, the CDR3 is TGCAGCGTTGCCGGGACAGGGGGCAGTGGGAACACTGAAGCTTTCTTT.

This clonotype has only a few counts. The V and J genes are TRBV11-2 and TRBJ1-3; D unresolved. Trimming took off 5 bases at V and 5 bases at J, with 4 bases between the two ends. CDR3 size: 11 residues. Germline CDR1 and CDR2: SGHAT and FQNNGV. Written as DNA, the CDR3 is TGTGCCAGCAGCGACCGAAACACCATATATTTT. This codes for CASSDRNTIYF.

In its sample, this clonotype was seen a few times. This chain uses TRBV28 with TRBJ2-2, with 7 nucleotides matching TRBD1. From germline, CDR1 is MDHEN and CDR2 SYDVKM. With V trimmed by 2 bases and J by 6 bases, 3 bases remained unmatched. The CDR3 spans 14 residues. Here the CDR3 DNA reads TGTGCCAGCAGTTTAGCCCAGGGGGCCGGGGAGCTGTTTTTT. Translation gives CASSLAQGAGELFF.

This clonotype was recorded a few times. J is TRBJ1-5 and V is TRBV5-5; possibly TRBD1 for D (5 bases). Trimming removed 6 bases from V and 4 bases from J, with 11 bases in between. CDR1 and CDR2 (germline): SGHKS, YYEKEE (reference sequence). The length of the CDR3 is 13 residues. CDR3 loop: CASTGGGNQPQHF. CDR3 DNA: TGTGCCAGCACCGGTGGGGGTAATCAGCCCCAGCATTTT.